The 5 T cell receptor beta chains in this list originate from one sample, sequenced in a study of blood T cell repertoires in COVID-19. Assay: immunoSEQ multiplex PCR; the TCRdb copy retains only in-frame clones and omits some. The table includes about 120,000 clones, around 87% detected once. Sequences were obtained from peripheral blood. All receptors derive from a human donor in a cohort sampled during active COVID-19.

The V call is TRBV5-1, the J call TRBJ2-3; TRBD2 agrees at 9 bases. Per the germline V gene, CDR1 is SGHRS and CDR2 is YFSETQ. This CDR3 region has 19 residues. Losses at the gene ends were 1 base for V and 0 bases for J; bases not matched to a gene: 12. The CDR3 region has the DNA TGCGCCAGCAGCTTGACTATCGTTGGGGCGGGAGGGAGCACAGATACGCAGTATTTT. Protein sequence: CASSLTIVGAGGSTDTQYF.

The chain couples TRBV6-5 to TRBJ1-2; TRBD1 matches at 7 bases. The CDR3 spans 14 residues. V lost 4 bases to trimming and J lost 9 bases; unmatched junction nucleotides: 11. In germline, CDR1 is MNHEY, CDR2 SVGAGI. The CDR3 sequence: CASSSGQESMRYTF. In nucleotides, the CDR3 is TGTGCCAGCAGTTCCGGACAGGAATCTATGCGCTACACCTTC.

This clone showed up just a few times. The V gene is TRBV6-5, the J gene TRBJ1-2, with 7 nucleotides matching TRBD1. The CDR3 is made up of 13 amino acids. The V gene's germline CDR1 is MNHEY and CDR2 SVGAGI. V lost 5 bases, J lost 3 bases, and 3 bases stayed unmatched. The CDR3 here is CASSPGTDYGYTF. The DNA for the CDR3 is TGTGCCAGCAGTCCAGGGACAGACTATGGCTACACCTTC.

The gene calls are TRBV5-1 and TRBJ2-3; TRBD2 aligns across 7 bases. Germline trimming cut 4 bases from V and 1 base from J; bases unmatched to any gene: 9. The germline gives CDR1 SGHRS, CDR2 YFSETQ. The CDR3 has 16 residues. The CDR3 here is CASSPSGAGGTDTQYF. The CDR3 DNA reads TGCGCCAGCAGCCCGAGCGGGGCTGGGGGCACAGATACGCAGTATTTT.

The chain's CDR3 is CASSPSLTSSYNEQFF. In nucleotides, the CDR3 is TGTGCCAGCTCACCGTCCTTGACTAGCTCCTACAATGAGCAGTTCTTC. The rearrangement links TRBV18 to TRBJ2-1; a weak D match, TRBD2 (6 bases). Germline CDR1 KGHSH, CDR2 LQKENI. This CDR3 has 16 amino acids. V was pared by 3 bases and J by 0 bases, with 12 bases between.